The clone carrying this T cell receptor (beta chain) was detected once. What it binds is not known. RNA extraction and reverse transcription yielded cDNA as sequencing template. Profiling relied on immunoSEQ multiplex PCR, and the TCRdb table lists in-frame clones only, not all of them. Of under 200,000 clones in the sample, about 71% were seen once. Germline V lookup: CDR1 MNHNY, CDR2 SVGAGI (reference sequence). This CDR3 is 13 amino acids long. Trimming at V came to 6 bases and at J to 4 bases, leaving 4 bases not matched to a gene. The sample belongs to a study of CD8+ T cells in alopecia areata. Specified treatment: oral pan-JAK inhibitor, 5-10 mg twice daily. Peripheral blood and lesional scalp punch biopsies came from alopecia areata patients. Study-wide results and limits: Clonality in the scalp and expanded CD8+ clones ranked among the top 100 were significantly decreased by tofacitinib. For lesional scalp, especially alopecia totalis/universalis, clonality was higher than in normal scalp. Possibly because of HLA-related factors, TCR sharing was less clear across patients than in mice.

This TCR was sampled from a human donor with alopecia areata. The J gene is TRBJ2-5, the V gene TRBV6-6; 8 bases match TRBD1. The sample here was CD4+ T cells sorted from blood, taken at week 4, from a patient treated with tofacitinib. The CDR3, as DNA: TGTGCCAGCAGCCGGACAGGGCTAGAGACCCAGTACTTC. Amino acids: CASSRTGLETQYF.